The clone carrying this TCR beta chain was seen just once. As yet, its antigen is unknown. The data originate from a study of cytomegalovirus exposure and HLA in healthy donors. The PCR employed 60 Vbeta primers together with 13 Jbeta primers. The assay was immunoSEQ multiplex PCR, and TCRdb's table has in-frame clones only and misses some. The data show fewer than 200,000 clones, with roughly four fifths seen just once and around 2.6% held by the top ten. Study results and caveats: An analysis done earlier found most TCR beta V segments productive about 87% or about 30% of the time. The study recorded 150 to 200 TCR beta chains that were cytomegalovirus-associated. V segments that were indistinguishable, TRBV6-2 and TRBV6-3 among them, were omitted from analysis.

This CDR3 region has 13 residues. The V segment lost 8 bases and the J segment 4 bases; nucleotides outside the gene matches: 5. Germline CDR1 and CDR2: SNHLY and FYNNEI. The TCR comes from a female donor in good health and CMV-seronegative. This chain links TRBV2 with TRBJ2-1; 7 bases map to TRBD1. Sequenced sample: PBMCs. CDR3 residues: CASGPGQYNEQFF. CDR3 nucleotides: TGTGCCAGCGGGCCGGGACAGTACAATGAGCAGTTCTTC.